This T cell receptor beta chain is from a study of T-cell memory formation after mild COVID-19. General observations from the study: The study found contracting CD4+ clones mainly in CM and EM and contracting CD8+ clones in EMRA.

This CDR3 region has 16 residues. Trimming removed 5 bases from V and 1 base from J; junction bases left unmatched: 7. A 5'RACE reaction primed in the constant segment made cDNA libraries of TCR alpha and TCR beta, and these carried sample barcodes and UMIs. One entry per CDR3 protein, called by TCRdb with MiXCR from the 5' RACE reads. The sample has about 430,000 distinct CDR3 sequences; approximately 24% are singletons. This clonotype appeared a few times. The antigen is unknown. The TCR comes from an adult woman who had mild COVID-19 (a few samples of this study predate the infection). Cell type and time point are not known. The chain has TRBV12-3 or TRBV12-4 and TRBJ2-1; 8 bases map to TRBD2. The sample comprised PBMCs or a T cell subset sorted from them (not recorded which). The CDR3 is CASSPRLAPSYNEQFF. CDR3 in DNA: TGTGCCAGCAGTCCCCGACTAGCGCCTTCCTACAATGAGCAGTTCTTC.